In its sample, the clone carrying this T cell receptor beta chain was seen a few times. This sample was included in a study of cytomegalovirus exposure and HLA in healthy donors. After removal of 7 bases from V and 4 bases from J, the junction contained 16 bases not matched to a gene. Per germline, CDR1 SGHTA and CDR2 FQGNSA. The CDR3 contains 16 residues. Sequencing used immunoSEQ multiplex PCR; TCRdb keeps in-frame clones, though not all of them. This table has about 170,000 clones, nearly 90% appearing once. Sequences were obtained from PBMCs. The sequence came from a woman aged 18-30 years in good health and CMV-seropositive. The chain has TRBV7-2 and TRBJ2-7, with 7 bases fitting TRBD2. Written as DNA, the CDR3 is TGTGCCAGCACCAACCCCAGGACTAGGGGACCGTACGAGCAGTACTTC. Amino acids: CASTNPRTRGPYEQYF.